One and the same sample provided the 3 T cell receptor beta chains below, sequenced in a study of T cell changes during pregnancy in multiple sclerosis. Sequenced by immunoSEQ multiplex PCR; TCRdb stores in-frame clones only, minus some. This sample has 50,000 to 60,000 clones; 80% to 95% occur once, and the top ten carry around 0.29%. The source material was CD4+ T cells from peripheral blood mononuclear cells, sampled in the second trimester of pregnancy. The source of these receptors is a female donor with multiple sclerosis, enrolled in a pregnancy study.

The rearrangement uses TRBV7-6 and TRBJ1-5, with D possibly TRBD1 on 5 matching bases. CDR1 is SGHVS and CDR2 is FNYEAQ in the germline V gene. V lost 1 base to trimming and J lost 1 base, with 11 bases between them. This CDR3 spans 16 amino acids. The CDR3 nucleotides read TGTGCCAGCAGCTTAGGAATTGGGGGGAGCAATCAGCCCCAGCATTTT. Residues: CASSLGIGGSNQPQHF.

This chain connects TRBV10-3 to TRBJ2-3; 10 bases fit TRBD2. V lost 0 bases, J lost 6 bases, and 9 bases stayed unmatched. This CDR3 is 17 amino acids long. Germline lookup yields CDR1 ENHRY and CDR2 SYGVKD. The CDR3 protein is CAISESRSGGAGDTQYF. In nucleotides, the CDR3 is TGTGCCATCAGTGAGTCTCGGAGCGGGGGGGCCGGTGATACGCAGTATTTT.

This chain connects TRBV30 to TRBJ1-2; tentative D call: TRBD1 (6 bases). The germline V gene has CDR1 GTSNPN and CDR2 SVGIG (reference sequence). This CDR3 region has 14 residues. With 3 bases removed from V and 3 bases from J, the gap between germline ends came to 14 bases. CDR3 protein: CAWRAQGRDYGYTF. The CDR3 DNA follows: TGTGCCTGGAGGGCACAGGGCCGTGACTATGGCTACACCTTC.